This TCR beta chain was found in a study of blood T cell repertoires in COVID-19. On the study more broadly: Both acute and convalescent COVID-19 samples were obtained from the United States, Italy and Spain. PBMCs, B-cell-depleted T cells, or T cells provided the cDNA or gDNA that made up the material.

In the original processing: It was from reference gene primer amplification that nucleated cell counts were estimated. Measured with immunoSEQ multiplex PCR; TCRdb has only the in-frame clones, and not every one. That table gives V, J and clone size, and the DNA gave D and trimming. The top ten hold about 12% of the sample, which has roughly 250,000 clones, roughly 90% seen once. V was trimmed by 4 bases and J by 2 bases, leaving 11 bases between them. CDR3 length equals 15 residues. Per germline, CDR1 SNHLY and CDR2 FYNNEI. A Seattle source enrolled patients during active infection and followed them longitudinally.

The sample was peripheral blood. This TCR was sampled from a woman in her thirties with COVID-19, enrolled during active disease. The chain couples TRBV2 to TRBJ1-4, with a possible D match to TRBD1 (6 bases). CDR3 loop: CASSAYRVTNEKLFF. As DNA, the CDR3 is TGTGCCAGCAGTGCGTACAGGGTGACTAATGAAAAACTGTTTTTT.